The clone carrying this T cell receptor (beta chain) has a single count. The antigen is unknown. The record originates from a study of shared clonotypes between healthy human individuals. Deep level was the assay's run setting. Profiled with immunoSEQ multiplex PCR; TCRdb holds only in-frame clones, not every one. The sample gives about 380,000 clones, roughly 96% of which show up once; approximately 0.32% is in the top ten. Points from the study as a whole: Sequencing depth was expected to influence donor clonotype sharing. Naive CD4 clonotypes overlapped across several donors at approximately 5.3%. Although depth was large, rarefaction showed that sequencing of the sorted subsets was incomplete.

With V trimmed by 6 bases and J by 11 bases, 12 bases remained unmatched. The V gene's germline CDR1 is SNHLY and CDR2 FYNNEI. The CDR3 extends over 14 amino acids. Material: memory CD8+ T cells sorted from blood. Subset of the sample: CD45RO+ cells pooled with CCR7-negative TemRA cells. The rearrangement links TRBV2 to TRBJ2-3; 9 positions match TRBD1. This sequence was found in a man aged 25 to 45 in good health. CDR3 loop: CASRFRDREGVQYF. CDR3 sequence (DNA): TGTGCCAGCAGATTCCGGGACAGGGAAGGGGTGCAGTATTTT.